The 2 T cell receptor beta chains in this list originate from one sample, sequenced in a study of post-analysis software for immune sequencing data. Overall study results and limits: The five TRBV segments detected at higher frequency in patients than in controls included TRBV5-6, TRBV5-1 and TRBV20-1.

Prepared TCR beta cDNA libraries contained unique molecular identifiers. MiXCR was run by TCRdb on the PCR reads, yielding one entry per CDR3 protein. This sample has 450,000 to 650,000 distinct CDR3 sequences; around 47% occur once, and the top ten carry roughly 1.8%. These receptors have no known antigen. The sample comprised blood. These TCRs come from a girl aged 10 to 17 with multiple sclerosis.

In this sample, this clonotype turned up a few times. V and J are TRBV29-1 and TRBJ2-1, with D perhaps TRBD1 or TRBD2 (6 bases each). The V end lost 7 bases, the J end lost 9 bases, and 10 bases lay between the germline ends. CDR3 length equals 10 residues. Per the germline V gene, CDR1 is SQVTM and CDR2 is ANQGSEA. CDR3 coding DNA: TGCAGCGCACAGGGACTTGAGCAGTTCTTC. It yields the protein CSAQGLEQFF.

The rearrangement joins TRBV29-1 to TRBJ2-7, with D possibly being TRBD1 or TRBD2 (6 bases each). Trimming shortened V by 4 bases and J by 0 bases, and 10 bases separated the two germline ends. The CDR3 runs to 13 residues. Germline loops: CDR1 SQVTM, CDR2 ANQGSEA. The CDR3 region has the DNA TGCAGCGTTGGGGGGGACAACTCCTACGAGCAGTACTTC. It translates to CSVGGDNSYEQYF.